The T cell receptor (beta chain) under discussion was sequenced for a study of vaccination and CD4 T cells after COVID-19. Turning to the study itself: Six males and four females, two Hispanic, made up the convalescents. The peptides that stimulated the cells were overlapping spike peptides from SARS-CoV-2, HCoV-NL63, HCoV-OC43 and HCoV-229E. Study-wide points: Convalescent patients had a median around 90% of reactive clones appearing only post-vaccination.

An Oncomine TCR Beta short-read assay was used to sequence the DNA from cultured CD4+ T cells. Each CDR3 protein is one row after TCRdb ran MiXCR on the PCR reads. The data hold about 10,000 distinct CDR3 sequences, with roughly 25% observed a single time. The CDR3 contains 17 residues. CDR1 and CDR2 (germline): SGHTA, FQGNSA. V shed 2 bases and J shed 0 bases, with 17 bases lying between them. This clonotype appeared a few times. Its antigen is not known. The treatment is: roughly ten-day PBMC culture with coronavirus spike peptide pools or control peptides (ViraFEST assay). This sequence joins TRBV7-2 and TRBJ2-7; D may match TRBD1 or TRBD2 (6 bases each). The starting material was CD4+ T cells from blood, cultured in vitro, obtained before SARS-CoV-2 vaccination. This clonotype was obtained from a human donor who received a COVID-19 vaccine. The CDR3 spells CASSLRGSGLSSYEQYF. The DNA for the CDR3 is TGTGCCAGCAGCTTAAGGGGGAGCGGGTTAAGCTCCTACGAGCAGTACTTC. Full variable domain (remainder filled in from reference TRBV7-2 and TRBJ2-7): GAGVSQSPSNKVTEKGKDVELRCDPISGHTALYWYRQSLGQGLEFLIYFQGNSAPDKSGLPSDRFSAERTGGSVSTLTIQRTQQEDSAVYLCASSLRGSGLSSYEQYFGPGTRLTVT.